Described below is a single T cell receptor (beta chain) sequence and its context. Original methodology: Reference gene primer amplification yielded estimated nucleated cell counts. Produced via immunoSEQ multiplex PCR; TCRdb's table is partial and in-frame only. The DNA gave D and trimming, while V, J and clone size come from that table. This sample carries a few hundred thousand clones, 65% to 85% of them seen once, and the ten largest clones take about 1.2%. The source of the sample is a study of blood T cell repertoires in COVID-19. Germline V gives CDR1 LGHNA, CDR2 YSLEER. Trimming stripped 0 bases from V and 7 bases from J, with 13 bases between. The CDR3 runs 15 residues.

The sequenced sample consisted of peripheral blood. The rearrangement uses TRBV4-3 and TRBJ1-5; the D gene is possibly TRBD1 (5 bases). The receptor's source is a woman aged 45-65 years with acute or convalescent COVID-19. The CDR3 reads CASSQDGGKDQPQHF. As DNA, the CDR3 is TGCGCCAGCAGCCAAGATGGGGGGAAGGACCAGCCCCAGCATTTT.